The 8 T cell receptor beta chains given below trace back to one sample, sequenced in a study of T cells after yellow fever vaccination. Using its own MiXCR run on the 5' RACE reads, TCRdb lists one record per CDR3 protein. The top ten hold approximately 2.4% of the sample, which has 150,000 to 200,000 distinct CDR3 sequences, about 7% seen once. Sequences were derived from CD4+ T cells sorted from PBMCs, sampled 4 to 5 days after the first yellow fever vaccination. Receptor source: a man aged 18 to 35 who received the YFV17D yellow fever vaccine.

This clonotype was counted at least ten times. This chain joins TRBV20-1 and TRBJ2-1, with 9 nucleotides matching TRBD1. The CDR3 has 15 residues. The ends lost 1 base at V and 0 bases at J; junction bases unmatched: 1. In germline, CDR1 is DFQATT, CDR2 SNEGSKA (reference sequence). DNA for the CDR3: TGCAGTGCTAGAGGGGACAGGGTCTCCTACAATGAGCAGTTCTTC. Its translation is CSARGDRVSYNEQFF.

This clonotype has more than one count but fewer than ten. The chain joins TRBV5-1 to TRBJ2-7; TRBD1 matches 7 bases. J gave up 3 bases and V 2 bases, and 5 bases lay outside the gene matches. The germline V gene encodes CDR1 SGHRS and CDR2 YFSETQ. This CDR3 is built from 14 residues. CDR3 amino acids: CASSFGTDNYEQYV. For the CDR3, the DNA is TGCGCCAGCAGCTTCGGGACAGACAACTACGAGCAGTACGTC.

In this sample, this clonotype turned up a few times. The chain joins TRBV7-9 to TRBJ1-1; no reliable D call. The germline V and J ends were trimmed by 4 bases and 4 bases, with 13 bases remaining between them. CDR3 length equals 14 residues. Per germline, CDR1 SEHNR and CDR2 FQNEAQ (reference sequence). CDR3 in amino acids: CASSSVGGPTEAFF. The CDR3, as DNA: TGTGCCAGCAGCTCAGTCGGCGGGCCCACTGAAGCTTTCTTT.

J is TRBJ1-1 and V is TRBV18, with D unclear. CDR1 and CDR2 (germline): KGHSH, LQKENI. CDR3 size: 15 residues. The ends were cut back, 5 bases at V and 1 base at J, with 14 bases in the middle. The CDR3 DNA reads TGTGCCAGCTCATCTCGACTGGCGGGGAACACTGAAGCTTTCTTT. It specifies CASSSRLAGNTEAFF.

About this clonotype: A much larger clone differs by one base, so this may be a read error. The chain has TRBV27 and TRBJ2-3; no definite D call. CDR1 MNHEY and CDR2 SMNVEV come from the germline V gene (reference sequence). The CDR3 totals 16 residues. The ends were cut back, 3 bases at V and 0 bases at J, with 13 bases in the middle. The CDR3 DNA follows: TGTGCCAGCAGTTTGCCCTGGGCTTCTAGCACAGATACGCAGTATTTT. Protein: CASSLPWASSTDTQYF.

This clonotype was picked up many times. This chain connects TRBV12-3 or TRBV12-4 to TRBJ2-5; possible D gene TRBD1, 6 bases. This CDR3 contains 13 residues. Trimming took off 3 bases at V and 3 bases at J, with 8 bases between the two ends. The chain's CDR3 is CASSLDSEETQYF. CDR3 bases: TGTGCCAGCAGTTTGGACAGTGAAGAGACCCAGTACTTC.

The chain uses TRBV20-1 and TRBJ2-4; TRBD1 matches 7 bases. V gave up 0 bases and J gave up 0 bases; unmatched junction bases: 11. The CDR3 extends over 18 amino acids. Per germline, CDR1 DFQATT and CDR2 SNEGSKA (reference sequence). The CDR3 DNA follows: TGCAGTGCTAGAGATCACAGGGGTAAAGGGGTAGCCAAAAACATTCAGTACTTC. Translation: CSARDHRGKGVAKNIQYF.

The CDR3 region is CASSQDSAGGNTEAFF. Here the CDR3 DNA reads TGCGCCAGCAGCCAAGATTCGGCAGGGGGTAACACTGAAGCTTTCTTT. The chain couples TRBV4-3 to TRBJ1-1; 7 positions agree with TRBD1. J gave up 2 bases and V 0 bases, and 6 bases lay outside the gene matches. Looked up from germline, CDR1 is LGHNA and CDR2 is YSLEER. This CDR3 contains 16 residues.